Following are 28 T cell receptor beta chains from one sample sequenced in a study of early T cells in non-severe SARS-CoV-2 infection. TCRdb re-analysed the 5' RACE reads in MiXCR, keeping a single row per CDR3 protein. The table has 33,000 or so distinct CDR3 sequences, around 6% seen once. Sequencing used whole blood. The source is an adult who was a healthcare worker with PCR-confirmed SARS-CoV-2 infection or an uninfected control (not recorded which).

This clonotype was observed at least ten times. The V and J genes are TRBV9 and TRBJ2-1; no clear D gene. Trimming shortened V by 1 base and J by 5 bases, and 4 bases separated the two germline ends. From germline, CDR1 is SGDLS and CDR2 YYNGEE. The CDR3 is 12 amino acids. The CDR3 DNA follows: TGTGCCAGCAGCGTACAGAACAATGAGCAGTTCTTC. It yields the protein CASSVQNNEQFF.

This clonotype was detected many times. The rearrangement links TRBV4-1 to TRBJ2-7; maybe TRBD2 (5 bases). The length of the CDR3 is 13 residues. The V gene lost 3 bases and the J gene lost 3 bases, with 9 bases spanning the gap. Germline V CDR1 and CDR2: MGHRA, YSYEKL. The CDR3 here is CASSQIGGYEQYF. In DNA form, the CDR3 reads TGCGCCAGCAGCCAGATAGGAGGCTACGAGCAGTACTTC.

This clonotype was seen at least ten times. The rearrangement uses TRBV29-1 and TRBJ1-6, with TRBD1 identical over 9 bases. V shed 6 bases and J 8 bases; nucleotides not matched to a gene: 5. The CDR3 extends over 13 amino acids. Germline V gene data show CDR1 as SQVTM and CDR2 as ANQGSEA. CDR3: CSVGQGSDSPLHF. The CDR3, as DNA: TGCAGCGTCGGACAGGGGTCTGATTCACCCCTCCACTTT.

This clonotype was counted many times. The J gene is TRBJ2-4, the V gene TRBV29-1, with D possibly being TRBD2 (5 bases). The CDR3 spans 15 residues. The germline V gene has CDR1 SQVTM and CDR2 ANQGSEA. Trimming took 7 bases from V and 0 from J, leaving 16 bases between them. CDR3 nucleotides: TGCAGCGCTGGGGAGCTGACGTTAGCCAAAAACATTCAGTACTTC. It specifies CSAGELTLAKNIQYF.

The rearrangement joins TRBV6-1 to TRBJ2-1; 10 nucleotides agree with TRBD2. Germline-derived CDR1 and CDR2 are MNHNS and SASEGT. This CDR3 region has 14 residues. Trimming took 5 bases from V and 8 from J; bases not matched to a gene: 6. The DNA of the CDR3 is TGTGCCAGCAGTCAGAGCGGGGGGGGCGATGAGCAGTTCTTC. It specifies CASSQSGGGDEQFF.

V gene TRBV20-1 combines with J gene TRBJ2-3; D is unresolved. This CDR3 contains 14 residues. Trimming removed 3 bases at V and 1 base at J, with 11 bases between. CDR1 is DFQATT, CDR2 SNEGSKA, per germline (reference sequence). The CDR3 sequence is CSARAGSRTDTQYF. CDR3 in DNA: TGCAGTGCTAGGGCCGGTTCCCGCACAGATACGCAGTATTTT.

This clonotype was found many times. V and J are TRBV6-2 or TRBV6-3 and TRBJ2-7; 8 bases fit TRBD2. V shed 2 bases and J 2 bases; nucleotides not matched to a gene: 5. Germline CDR1 is MNHEY and CDR2 is SVGEGT. The CDR3 runs to 15 residues. The CDR3 region has the DNA TGTGCCAGCAGTTACGATGCGGGGGGTGCCTACGAGCAGTACTTC. It encodes CASSYDAGGAYEQYF.

The V gene is TRBV7-2, the J gene TRBJ2-7; 12 bases line up with TRBD2. V trimming: 4 bases; J trimming: 2 bases; junction bases outside the gene matches: 6. In germline, CDR1 is SGHTA, CDR2 FQGNSA. This CDR3 contains 16 residues. CDR3 nucleotides: TGTGCCAGCAGCTCGACTAGCGGGAGAGGTCCCTACGAGCAGTACTTC. It is translated as CASSSTSGRGPYEQYF. Looking up the rest from reference TRBV7-2 and TRBJ2-7 gives the full variable domain: GAGVSQSPSNKVTEKGKDVELRCDPISGHTALYWYRQSLGQGLEFLIYFQGNSAPDKSGLPSDRFSAERTGGSVSTLTIQRTQQEDSAVYLCASSSTSGRGPYEQYFGPGTRLTVT.

This clonotype has just a few counts. The rearrangement links TRBV6-4 to TRBJ2-3; D is perhaps TRBD1 or TRBD2 (5 bases each). CDR1 MRHNA and CDR2 SNTAGT come from the germline V gene. V lost 5 bases, J lost 4 bases, and 16 bases lay in between. The CDR3 runs 15 residues. The CDR3 sequence: CASSPGPSGADTQYF. CDR3 sequence (DNA): TGTGCCAGCAGTCCGGGGCCGAGTGGCGCAGATACGCAGTATTTT.

This clonotype appeared a few times. This sequence joins TRBV29-1 and TRBJ2-3, with 9 nucleotides matching TRBD1. Trimming removed 5 bases from V and 1 base from J; junction bases left unmatched: 7. The CDR3 consists of 15 residues. The germline gives CDR1 SQVTM, CDR2 ANQGSEA. This CDR3 reads CSVNTGGAGTDTQYF. The CDR3 DNA follows: TGCAGCGTTAATACAGGGGGCGCGGGCACAGATACGCAGTATTTT.

At least ten counts were recorded for this clonotype. The chain uses TRBV18 and TRBJ2-7; D perhaps matches TRBD1 (6 bases). The germline V gene encodes CDR1 KGHSH and CDR2 LQKENI. The CDR3 is 14 amino acids. Trimming left V 5 bases short and J 0 bases short, with 11 bases between. This CDR3 reads CASSFGQTSYEQYF. The CDR3 DNA is TGTGCCAGCTCATTTGGACAGACCTCCTACGAGCAGTACTTC.

This clonotype was observed at least ten times. This chain uses TRBV3-1 with TRBJ1-1; D is ambiguous. Germline CDR1 is LGHDT and CDR2 is YNNKEL (reference sequence). Trimming stripped 0 bases from V and 5 bases from J, with 7 bases between. The CDR3 extends over 13 amino acids. CDR3 residues: CASSQEARTEAFF. CDR3 bases: TGTGCCAGCAGCCAAGAGGCCCGAACTGAAGCTTTCTTT.

This clonotype was observed many times. CDR3 sequence reads: CASSFYPSGGEETQYF. DNA of the CDR3: TGTGCCAGCAGCTTCTACCCATCGGGGGGGGAAGAGACCCAGTACTTC. This chain joins TRBV7-9 and TRBJ2-5; 8 nucleotides match TRBD2. Unmatched junction bases numbered 9, after V lost 3 bases and J lost 3 bases. This CDR3 contains 16 residues. The germline V gene encodes CDR1 SEHNR and CDR2 FQNEAQ (reference sequence).

This clonotype was seen ten or more times. V is TRBV7-2 and J is TRBJ1-6; no reliable D call. Germline assignment: CDR1 SGHTA and CDR2 FQGNSA. CDR3 length: 13 residues. V was cut by 4 bases and J by 10 bases, with 11 bases left in between. The CDR3 sequence: CASSSIETSPLHF. As DNA, the CDR3 is TGTGCCAGCAGCTCGATCGAGACCTCACCCCTCCACTTT.

The table lists this clonotype with many counts. The gene calls are TRBV29-1 and TRBJ2-6; a weak D match, TRBD2 (6 bases). Trimming took off 6 bases at V and 3 bases at J, with 15 bases between the two ends. From germline, CDR1 is SQVTM and CDR2 ANQGSEA. The CDR3 totals 15 residues. In DNA form, the CDR3 reads TGCAGCGTGGCCGGGGGAGGCTTTGGGGCCAACGTCCTGACTTTC. This codes for CSVAGGGFGANVLTF.

This clonotype has more than one count but fewer than ten. The J gene is TRBJ1-4, the V gene TRBV7-8; TRBD1 is a possible D gene (5 bases). The CDR3 length is 17 residues. With 2 bases removed from V and 5 bases from J, the gap between germline ends came to 18 bases. Germline values: CDR1 SGHVS, CDR2 FQNEAQ. CDR3 protein: CASSLLIRDSANEKLFF. CDR3 DNA: TGTGCCAGCAGCTTATTAATTCGCGACAGCGCGAATGAAAAACTGTTTTTT.

This clonotype has a count of ten or more. The gene calls are TRBV12-3 or TRBV12-4 and TRBJ2-3; 8 positions match TRBD2. V was clipped by 3 bases and J by 0 bases; unmatched bases: 11. The CDR3 spans 18 residues. The CDR3 nucleotides read TGTGCCAGCAGTTTTAGGAGGGCGGGAGGCCTTAGCACAGATACGCAGTATTTT. Its protein product is CASSFRRAGGLSTDTQYF.

The J gene is TRBJ1-2, the V gene TRBV6-6; D uncertain. CDR3 length: 13 residues. Germline CDR1 is MNHNY and CDR2 is SVGAGI (reference sequence). Trimming removed 6 bases from V and 0 bases from J, with 8 bases in between. For the CDR3, the DNA is TGTGCCAGCAGGCAGAGAGCTAACTATGGCTACACCTTC. This codes for CASRQRANYGYTF.

This clonotype was recorded many times. The chain carries TRBV20-1 and TRBJ2-3; 7 bases match TRBD2. The germline gives CDR1 DFQATT, CDR2 SNEGSKA (reference sequence). The CDR3 has 16 residues. Unmatched junction bases numbered 8, after V lost 0 bases and J lost 2 bases. The CDR3 DNA reads as TGCAGTGCTAGAGATCCCCAGCGGGGATTCACAGATACGCAGTATTTT. Translated, it gives CSARDPQRGFTDTQYF.

Many counts were recorded for this clonotype. The chain is built from TRBV6-1 and TRBJ2-7; 11 bases fit TRBD1. V shed 2 bases and J 3 bases; nucleotides not matched to a gene: 3. The CDR3 runs to 15 residues. CDR1 and CDR2 (germline): MNHNS, SASEGT. CDR3 loop: CASSERTGGLYEQYF. The CDR3 bases are TGTGCCAGCAGTGAAAGGACAGGGGGCCTCTACGAGCAGTACTTC.

The chain couples TRBV7-2 to TRBJ2-5; possible D gene TRBD1, 6 bases. Deletions cut 2 bases from V and 5 bases from J, with 15 bases between. This CDR3 contains 15 residues. Germline V gene sequence: CDR1 SGHTA, CDR2 FQGNSA. The CDR3 sequence is CASSLSLPRGETQYF. Here the CDR3 DNA reads TGTGCCAGCAGCTTAAGCCTACCCAGGGGTGAGACCCAGTACTTC. The complete variable domain, with remaining parts taken from reference TRBV7-2 and TRBJ2-5, reads GAGVSQSPSNKVTEKGKDVELRCDPISGHTALYWYRQSLGQGLEFLIYFQGNSAPDKSGLPSDRFSAERTGGSVSTLTIQRTQQEDSAVYLCASSLSLPRGETQYFGPGTRLLVL.

This clonotype appeared many times. The gene calls are TRBV12-3 or TRBV12-4 and TRBJ1-5; D unresolved. V lost 7 bases and J lost 6, with 16 bases in between. The CDR3 is 14 amino acids. The CDR3 DNA is TGTGCCAGCACCACCTCGTTTCGAAGTCAGCCCCAGCATTTT. Protein product: CASTTSFRSQPQHF.

This clonotype was recorded many times. The rearrangement joins TRBV7-2 to TRBJ2-7; 10 nucleotides align to TRBD2. Trimming removed 5 bases from V and 9 bases from J; junction bases left unmatched: 10. The CDR3 is 14 amino acids. Germline CDR1 reads SGHTA; CDR2 reads FQGNSA. In nucleotides, the CDR3 is TGTGCCAGCAGCACTAGCGGGACACAAGGGGGGCAGTACTTC. Translating gives CASSTSGTQGGQYF.

This clonotype was detected ten times or more. This rearrangement joins TRBV6-5 to TRBJ2-1; TRBD2 aligns across 10 bases. The CDR3 is 14 residues long. Germline V gene sequence: CDR1 MNHEY, CDR2 SVGAGI. The V and J ends lost 7 bases and 4 bases, in that order; junction bases with no gene match: 4. CDR3 nucleotides: TGTGCCAGCACTAGCGGGAGCGGGTACAATGAGCAGTTCTTC. Its protein product is CASTSGSGYNEQFF.

In its sample, this clonotype was seen many times. The chain combines TRBV7-9 with TRBJ1-2; D unclear. Between the trimmed V and J ends, which lost 0 bases and 6 bases, there was a span of 8 bases. This CDR3 spans 13 amino acids. The V gene's germline CDR1 is SEHNR and CDR2 FQNEAQ (reference sequence). CDR3 amino acids: CASSLAYTHGYTF. CDR3 coding DNA: TGTGCCAGCAGCTTAGCCTACACCCATGGCTACACCTTC.

This clonotype turned up a few times. The chain employs TRBV10-1 and TRBJ2-2; D may match TRBD1 or TRBD2 (5 bases each). Trimming stripped 0 bases from V and 5 bases from J, with 7 bases between. This CDR3 contains 14 residues. Germline V gene lookup returns CDR1 WNHNN and CDR2 SYGVQD (reference sequence). CDR3 sequence: CASSESRGTGELFF. CDR3 bases: TGCGCCAGCAGTGAGTCGAGGGGAACCGGGGAGCTGTTTTTT.

This clonotype was counted only a few times. DNA for the CDR3: TGTGCCACCAGCGCCCGCGGGAGGGCCAGGGTGAATGAGCAGTTCTTC. Protein: CATSARGRARVNEQFF. This chain joins TRBV15 and TRBJ2-1; 9 positions match TRBD2. The CDR3 totals 16 residues. With 5 bases clipped from V and 7 bases from J, the junction kept 12 bases outside the gene matches. Germline CDR1 and CDR2: LNHNV and YYDKDF (reference sequence).

About this clonotype: A much larger clone lies a single base off, so this may be a read error. The genes are TRBV14 and TRBJ1-6, with TRBD1 matching over 9 bases. There are 15 residues in the CDR3. The germline gives CDR1 SGHDN, CDR2 FVKESK. CDR3 loop: CASSQVGQGNSSLHF. DNA of the CDR3: TGTGCCAGCAGCCAAGTCGGACAGGGGAATTCATCCCTCCACTTT.